Sequencing of this T cell receptor beta chain was carried out in a study of T cells in Graves' hyperthyroidism and ophthalmopathy. Amplification of TCR beta CDR3 regions used RNA as the template. First-round RT-PCR targeting the TCR CDR3 was performed with the HTBI primer set. A single record per CDR3 protein comes from TCRdb applying MiXCR to the multiplex PCR reads. The data contain under 600,000 distinct CDR3 sequences, 15% to 20% of them seen just once; the ten biggest clones take up less than 3.5%. CDR3 size: 13 residues. The V end was cut by 4 bases, the J end by 3 bases, with 10 bases between. Germline-derived CDR1 and CDR2 are MDHEN and SYDVKM. This clonotype was counted at least ten times.

This TCR was recovered from a woman aged 40-49 years with Graves' ophthalmopathy. Sequencing was performed on blood. The J gene is TRBJ2-7, the V gene TRBV28; D is perhaps TRBD1 (6 bases). The CDR3 DNA reads TGTGCCAGCAGTTACCTCAGGGGCTACGAGCAGTACTTC. This gives the protein CASSYLRGYEQYF.